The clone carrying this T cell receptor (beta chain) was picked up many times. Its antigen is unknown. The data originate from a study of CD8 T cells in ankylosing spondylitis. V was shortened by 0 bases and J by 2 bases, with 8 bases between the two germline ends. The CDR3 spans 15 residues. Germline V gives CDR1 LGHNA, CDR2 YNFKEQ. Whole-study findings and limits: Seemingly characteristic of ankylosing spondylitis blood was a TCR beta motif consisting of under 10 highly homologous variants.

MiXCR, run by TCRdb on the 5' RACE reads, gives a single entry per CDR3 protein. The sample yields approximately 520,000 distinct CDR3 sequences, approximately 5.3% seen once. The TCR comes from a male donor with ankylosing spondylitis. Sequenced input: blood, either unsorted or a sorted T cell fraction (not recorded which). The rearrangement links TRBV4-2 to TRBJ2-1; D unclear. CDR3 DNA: TGTGCCAGCAGCCAAGATCTCAGCACCTACAATGAGCAGTTCTTC. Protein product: CASSQDLSTYNEQFF.